This TCR beta chain derives from a study of T-cell memory formation after mild COVID-19 (TCRdb year 2021). Background for the entire study: TCR sequence clusters from the two donors were largely donor specific. The cohort was made up of two young adult volunteers, one female and one male, who were previously healthy. In two donors, T-cell clones that expanded and contracted after mild COVID-19 were followed by sequencing TCRalpha and TCRbeta repertoires longitudinally.

Concerning this clonotype itself: The target of this receptor is not known. Base qualities are not at hand, and no much larger clone is one base apart.

Ficoll-Paque density gradient centrifugation was the method used to isolate PBMCs. General conclusions and limits of the study: Contracting CD4+ clones were found mainly in CM and EM memory subsets, while CD8+ clones were enriched in EMRA. Some responding clones were found in pre-infection memory, which suggests that pre-existing cross-reactive memory T cells took part in the SARS-CoV-2 response. The study included only a couple of mild cases, and larger cohorts that include severe cases with pre-infection samples were judged to be necessary. Clones contracting from day 15 to 85 had balanced CD4/CD8 phenotypes, while a second wave expanding from day 15 to 37 was biased towards CD4+. The second-wave clones that peaked on day 37 were not confirmed to be SARS-CoV-2 specific.

The sequencing machine was an Illumina NovaSeq 6000. TCRalpha and TCRbeta cDNA libraries were built by 5'RACE with constant-segment primers, adding sample barcodes and unique molecular identifiers. Trizol reagent was used to extract RNA from every sample. Amplification of the libraries took two PCR steps, and the second step added a second sample barcode plus Illumina TruSeq adapters. Libraries were sequenced on an Illumina NovaSeq with 2 x 150 bp paired-end reads. As for the authors' bioinformatics: The reads were demultiplexed and collapsed into UMI-guided consensus sequences using migec v1.2.7. With mixcr v2.1.11, UMI consensuses were aligned to TRA and TRB V and J templates and assembled into clonotypes. Expanded or contracted clonotypes were those called significant by both edgeR and NoisET, with noise models trained on biological replicates. For edgeR calls, the thresholds were a false discovery rate-adjusted p below 0.01 and a log2 fold-change of 1. As an exploratory analysis of dynamics, max-normalized trajectories of the 1000 most abundant clonotypes were examined by PCA with hierarchical clustering. Separately sequenced CD4+ and CD8+ repertoires were used to assign the CD4 or CD8 phenotype of responding clones. In TCRdb, the public reads were trimmed at Q25 with fastp and aligned with MiXCR, with productive beta chains retained. Entries are consolidated by CDR3 protein sequence, retaining the most common genes and DNA. TCRdb, not the original authors, processed these V and J calls. Within this sample are about 360,000 distinct CDR3 sequences, with about an eighth of them counted one time only. Around a fifth of the sample is held by the ten biggest clonotypes.

From cysteine to phenylalanine, the CDR3 is 13 amino acids long. Solely the CDR3 DNA is kept, with 39 bases framed from the first base. The germline V gene supplies CDR1 SQVTM and CDR2 ANQGSEA. Trimmed from V: 4 bases; trimmed from J: 4 bases; junction bases lacking a gene match: 6. The sequence was obtained from a man between 18 and 29 years old who had mild COVID-19 (a few samples of this study predate the infection). The sample titles of this study are shuffled in the database, so cell type and time point are left out; the donor was told from shared clones. The chain joins TRBV29-1 to TRBJ1-2; 7 bases in the junction line up with TRBD1. The sample comprised PBMCs or a T cell subset sorted from them (not recorded which). The CDR3 here reads CSVVQGVLYGYTF. The sequenced DNA is TGCAGCGTTGTCCAGGGGGTCCTCTATGGCTACACCTTC.